Listed below are T cell receptor beta chains from one sample, sequenced in a study of T cell changes during pregnancy in multiple sclerosis. Clones were read by immunoSEQ multiplex PCR, and TCRdb kept only the in-frame ones, dropping some. The sample gives 25,000 to 35,000 clones, about nine tenths of which show up once; about 4.5% is in the top ten. The sample in question was CD8+ T cells from peripheral blood mononuclear cells, obtained in the second trimester of pregnancy. These TCRs come from a female donor with multiple sclerosis, enrolled in a pregnancy study. CDR3s include the opening cysteine and the closing phenylalanine or tryptophan. A D gene is named only where the DNA matches it firmly. Rows may omit the clone size; those that give it use once, few, many or a size class.

cdr3_length,j_call,clone_size,v_call,d_call,cdr3_aa,cdr3_nt
14,TRBJ2-7,-,TRBV27,TRBD1,CASSAWDRFYEQYF,TGTGCCAGCAGTGCCTGGGACAGGTTTTACGAGCAGTACTTC
15,TRBJ2-7,-,TRBV28,-,CASSFLASLSGEQYF,TGTGCCAGCAGCTTTTTAGCGAGCTTGTCGGGCGAGCAGTACTTC
13,TRBJ2-7,-,TRBV30,TRBD1,CAWNPGGAYEQYF,TGTGCCTGGAACCCAGGGGGCGCGTACGAGCAGTACTTC
17,TRBJ2-3,-,TRBV19,TRBD2,CASSLGLAGSVTDTQYF,TGTGCCAGTAGTTTGGGACTAGCGGGATCAGTTACAGATACGCAGTATTTT
14,TRBJ2-7,-,TRBV27,-,CASSSGGGTYEQYF,TGTGCCAGCAGTTCTGGGGGAGGTACCTACGAGCAGTACTTC
15,TRBJ2-1,-,TRBV27,-,CASSSTTETYNEQFF,TGTGCCAGCAGTTCGACGACGGAGACCTACAATGAGCAGTTCTTC
12,TRBJ1-3,-,TRBV4-1,-,CASSHSGNTIYF,TGCGCCAGCAGCCACAGTGGAAACACCATATATTTT
15,TRBJ1-3,-,TRBV5-1,-,CASSLGFGEGNTIYF,TGCGCCAGCAGCTTGGGTTTCGGGGAAGGAAACACCATATATTTT
13,TRBJ1-5,-,TRBV27,TRBD1,CAARGDSNQPQHF,TGTGCCGCCAGGGGGGATAGCAATCAGCCCCAGCATTTT
15,TRBJ2-3,-,TRBV19,TRBD1,CASSIGTASTDTQYF,TGTGCCAGTAGTATTGGGACAGCTAGCACAGATACGCAGTATTTT
15,TRBJ2-1,-,TRBV4-1,TRBD1,CASSQEDRGWNEQFF,TGCGCCAGCAGCCAAGAGGACAGGGGTTGGAATGAGCAGTTCTTC
14,TRBJ1-2,-,TRBV19,-,CASSIERDHYGYTF,TGTGCCAGTAGTATAGAACGGGATCACTATGGCTACACCTTC
17,TRBJ2-7,-,TRBV30,TRBD2,CAWSSLVASGSEYEQYF,TGTGCCTGGAGTTCCCTCGTAGCTAGCGGGAGTGAGTACGAGCAGTACTTC
13,TRBJ2-7,once,TRBV5-4,-,CASSSGTSYEQYF,TGTGCCAGCAGTTCAGGGACTTCCTACGAGCAGTACTTC
13,TRBJ2-1,-,TRBV10-3,-,CAIREGTYNEQFF,TGTGCCATCAGAGAGGGCACCTACAATGAGCAGTTCTTC
12,TRBJ2-5,-,TRBV30,-,CAWSDNRETQYF,TGTGCCTGGAGTGATAACCGGGAGACCCAGTACTTC
13,TRBJ2-1,once,TRBV13,-,CASSYPSTHEQFF,TGTGCCAGCAGCTACCCTAGCACCCATGAGCAGTTCTTC
13,TRBJ2-5,-,TRBV10-1,-,CASSAGPRETQYF,TGCGCCAGCAGCGCGGGACCGAGAGAGACCCAGTACTTC
13,TRBJ2-5,-,TRBV4-1,TRBD1,CASSLDREETQYF,TGCGCCAGCAGCCTGGACAGGGAAGAGACCCAGTACTTC
12,TRBJ2-7,-,TRBV7-6,TRBD2,CASSRTSGEQYF,TGTGCCAGCAGCAGGACTAGCGGCGAGCAGTACTTC
13,TRBJ2-7,-,TRBV18,-,CASSPPSFNEQYF,TGTGCCAGCTCACCACCGAGCTTTAACGAGCAGTACTTC
17,TRBJ2-7,-,TRBV27,TRBD1,CASSSGTGFGPRYEQYF,TGTGCCAGCAGTTCCGGGACAGGGTTCGGTCCCCGCTACGAGCAGTACTTC
12,TRBJ2-7,-,TRBV29-1,TRBD1,CSVEGTGAEQYF,TGCAGCGTGGAAGGGACAGGCGCCGAGCAGTACTTC
18,TRBJ2-2,-,TRBV5-1,-,CASSPERVFLLRTGELFF,TGCGCCAGCAGCCCGGAGCGGGTCTTCCTGCTACGAACCGGGGAGCTGTTTTTT
17,TRBJ2-7,-,TRBV4-1,TRBD2,CASSLPGLAGGLHEQYF,TGCGCCAGCAGCCTACCGGGACTAGCGGGAGGCTTGCACGAGCAGTACTTC
13,TRBJ2-7,-,TRBV27,-,CASSPTGYYEQYF,TGTGCCAGCAGCCCGACAGGTTACTACGAGCAGTACTTC
15,TRBJ2-7,-,TRBV30,-,CAWSVSPGVDYEQYF,TGTGCCTGGAGTGTAAGCCCAGGGGTAGACTACGAGCAGTACTTC
15,TRBJ2-7,-,TRBV4-3,TRBD2,CASSQTSEGSYEQYF,TGCGCCAGCAGCCAAACTAGCGAAGGTTCCTACGAGCAGTACTTC
14,TRBJ1-1,once,TRBV5-1,TRBD1,CASRSDRVSTEAFF,TGCGCCAGCCGATCCGACAGGGTGAGCACTGAAGCTTTCTTT
14,TRBJ2-7,-,TRBV5-6,TRBD2,CASSSGLAGHEQYF,TGTGCCAGCAGTTCGGGACTAGCGGGCCACGAGCAGTACTTC
15,TRBJ1-2,-,TRBV11-2,-,CASSLGGGPNYGYTF,TGTGCCAGCAGCTTAGGGGGGGGTCCCAACTATGGCTACACCTTC
16,TRBJ1-1,once,TRBV2,-,CASTVPTGQMGTEAFF,TGTGCCAGCACCGTACCGACAGGCCAAATGGGCACTGAAGCTTTCTTT
15,TRBJ2-7,-,TRBV6-5,TRBD2,CASSYGLAGVYEQYF,TGTGCCAGCAGCTACGGACTAGCGGGTGTCTACGAGCAGTACTTC
15,TRBJ2-7,medium-sized,TRBV19,TRBD1,CASSSGTGNQGEQYF,TGTGCCAGTAGTTCGGGGACAGGGAATCAAGGCGAGCAGTACTTC
15,TRBJ1-1,-,TRBV4-1,-,CASSDGREGGPEAFF,TGCGCCAGCAGCGATGGGAGGGAAGGGGGTCCTGAAGCTTTCTTT
16,TRBJ2-1,-,TRBV4-3,TRBD2,CASSQEIGLVYNEQFF,TGCGCCAGCAGCCAAGAGATCGGACTAGTCTACAATGAGCAGTTCTTC